Included here is one T cell receptor (beta chain) sequence, with context. Responders labeled with CFSE (approximately 200,000) were plated with approximately 200,000 irradiated, violet-dye-labeled stimulators. This entry comes from a study of graft-versus-host responses after intestinal transplantation. Looking at the study overall: Anti-thymocyte globulin induction, then tacrolimus and steroids for about 3 years, went to all recipients.

Only in-frame clones appear in the TCRdb table, and some are missing; sequencing was by immunoSEQ multiplex PCR. The sample contains approximately 15,000 clones, just over 35% of which appear only once. Study results and caveats: The study associated peak circulating GvH clone levels with early post-transplant HvG declines. In recipient marrow, GvH clones were found, and some appeared first in ileum or blood.

Germline V gives CDR1 SGHVS, CDR2 FQNEAQ. Unmatched junction bases numbered 7, after V lost 6 bases and J lost 0 bases. The CDR3 spans 15 residues. The sequence derives from a human patient who received an intestinal transplant. J is TRBJ2-7 and V is TRBV7-8; TRBD1 agrees at 8 bases. This specimen was alloreactive CD8+ T cells from a mixed lymphocyte reaction culture, taken before intestinal transplant. Subset noted: CFSE-low proliferating T cells sorted from roughly six-day pre-transplant mixed lymphocyte reaction (GvH or HvG direction). The CDR3 sequence: CASRKTGGPSYEQYF. As DNA, the CDR3 is TGTGCCAGCAGAAAAACAGGGGGTCCCTCCTACGAGCAGTACTTC.